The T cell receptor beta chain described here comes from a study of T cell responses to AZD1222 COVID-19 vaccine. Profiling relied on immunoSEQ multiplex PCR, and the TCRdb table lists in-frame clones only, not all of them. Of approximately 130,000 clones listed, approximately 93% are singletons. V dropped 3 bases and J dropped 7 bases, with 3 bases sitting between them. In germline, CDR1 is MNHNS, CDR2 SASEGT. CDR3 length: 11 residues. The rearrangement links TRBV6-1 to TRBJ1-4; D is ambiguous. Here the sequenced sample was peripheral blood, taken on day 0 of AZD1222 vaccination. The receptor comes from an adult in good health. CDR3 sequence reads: CASSDAEKLFF. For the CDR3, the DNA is TGTGCCAGCAGTGACGCTGAAAAACTGTTTTTT.